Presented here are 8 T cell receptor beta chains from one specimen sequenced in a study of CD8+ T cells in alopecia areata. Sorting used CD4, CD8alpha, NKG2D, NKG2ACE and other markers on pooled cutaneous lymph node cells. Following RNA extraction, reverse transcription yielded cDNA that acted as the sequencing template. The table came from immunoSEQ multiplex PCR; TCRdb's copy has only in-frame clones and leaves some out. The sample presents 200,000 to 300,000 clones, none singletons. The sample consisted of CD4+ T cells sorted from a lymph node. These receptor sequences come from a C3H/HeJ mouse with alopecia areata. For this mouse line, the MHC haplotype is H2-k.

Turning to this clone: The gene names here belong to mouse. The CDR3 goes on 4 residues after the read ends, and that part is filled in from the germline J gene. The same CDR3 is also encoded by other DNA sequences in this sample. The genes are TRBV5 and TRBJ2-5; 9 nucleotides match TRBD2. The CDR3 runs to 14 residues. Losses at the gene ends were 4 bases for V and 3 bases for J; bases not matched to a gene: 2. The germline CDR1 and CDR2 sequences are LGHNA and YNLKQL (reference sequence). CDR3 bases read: TGTGCCAGCAGCCCCACTGGGGGGCAAGAC. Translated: CASSPTGGQD. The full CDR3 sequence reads CASSPTGGQDTQYF.

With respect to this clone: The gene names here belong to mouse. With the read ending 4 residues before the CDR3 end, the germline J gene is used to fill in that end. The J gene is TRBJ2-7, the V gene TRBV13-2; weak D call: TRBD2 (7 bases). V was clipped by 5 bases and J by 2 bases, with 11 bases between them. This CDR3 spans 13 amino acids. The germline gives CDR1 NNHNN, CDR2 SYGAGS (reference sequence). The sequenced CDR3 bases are TGTGCCAGCGGGGAGGGGGGGGCCTAT. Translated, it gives CASGEGGAY. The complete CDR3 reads CASGEGGAYEQYF.

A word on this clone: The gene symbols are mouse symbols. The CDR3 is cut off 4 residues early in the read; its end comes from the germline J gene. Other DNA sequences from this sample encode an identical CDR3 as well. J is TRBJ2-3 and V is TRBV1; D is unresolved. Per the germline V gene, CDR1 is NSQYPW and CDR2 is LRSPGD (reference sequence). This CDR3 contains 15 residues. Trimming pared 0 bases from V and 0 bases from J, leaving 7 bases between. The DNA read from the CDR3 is TGCACCTGCAGTGCAGAAACAGCTAGTGCAGAA. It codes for CTCSAETASAE. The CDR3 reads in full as CTCSAETASAETLYF.

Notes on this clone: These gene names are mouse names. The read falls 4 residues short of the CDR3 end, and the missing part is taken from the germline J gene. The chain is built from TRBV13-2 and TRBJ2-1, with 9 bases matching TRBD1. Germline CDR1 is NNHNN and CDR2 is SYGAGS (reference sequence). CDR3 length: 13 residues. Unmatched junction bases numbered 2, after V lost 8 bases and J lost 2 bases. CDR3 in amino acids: CASRTGDYAEQFF. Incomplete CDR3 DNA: TGTGCCAGTAGGACAGGGGACTATGCT.

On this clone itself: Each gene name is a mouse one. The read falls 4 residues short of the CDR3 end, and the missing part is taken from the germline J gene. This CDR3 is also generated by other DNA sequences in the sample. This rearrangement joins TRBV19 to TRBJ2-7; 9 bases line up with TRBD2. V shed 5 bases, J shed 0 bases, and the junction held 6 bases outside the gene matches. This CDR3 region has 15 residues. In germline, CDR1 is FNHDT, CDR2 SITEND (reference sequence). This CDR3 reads CASRLTGGSSYEQYF. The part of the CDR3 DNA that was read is TGTGCCAGCAGACTGACTGGGGGAAGCTCCTAT. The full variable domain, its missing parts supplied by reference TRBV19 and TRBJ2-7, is GGIITQTPKFLIGQEGQKLTLKCQQNFNHDTMYWYRQDSGKGLRLIYYSITENDLQKGDLSEGYDASREKKSSFSLTVTSAQKNEMAVFLCASRLTGGSSYEQYFGPGTRLTVL.

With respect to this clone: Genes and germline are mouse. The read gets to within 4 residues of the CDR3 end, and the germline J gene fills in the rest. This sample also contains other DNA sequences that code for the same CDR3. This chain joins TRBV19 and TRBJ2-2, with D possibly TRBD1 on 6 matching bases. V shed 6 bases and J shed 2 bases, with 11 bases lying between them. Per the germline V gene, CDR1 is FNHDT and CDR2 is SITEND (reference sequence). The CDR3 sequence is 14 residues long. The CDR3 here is CASTLRGNTGQLYF. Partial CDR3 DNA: TGTGCCAGCACCCTCAGGGGCAACACCGGG.

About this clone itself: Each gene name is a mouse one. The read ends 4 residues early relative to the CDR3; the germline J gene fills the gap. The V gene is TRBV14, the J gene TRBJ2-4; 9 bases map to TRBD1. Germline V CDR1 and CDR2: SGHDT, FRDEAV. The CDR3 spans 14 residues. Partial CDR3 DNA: TGTGCCAGCAGTCCGGGACAGGGTGGGAAC. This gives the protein CASSPGQGGN. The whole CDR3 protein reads CASSPGQGGNTLYF.

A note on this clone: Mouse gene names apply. CDR3 protein: CASSDRTGSQDTQYF. The sequenced CDR3 bases are TGTGCCAGCAGCGACCGGACAGGGTCCCAAGAC. The chain combines TRBV13-3 with TRBJ2-5; TRBD1 aligns across 8 bases. From the germline J gene comes the end of the CDR3, since the read stops 4 residues before it. Germline values: CDR1 NNHDY, CDR2 SYVADS. The CDR3 covers 15 residues. V shed 5 bases, J shed 2 bases, and the junction held 7 bases outside the gene matches. The full variable domain, with the rest looked up from reference TRBV13-3 and TRBJ2-5, is EAAVTQSPRSKVAVTGGKVTLSCHQTNNHDYMYWYRQDTGHGLRLIHYSYVADSTEKGDIPDGYKASRPSQENFSLILELASLSQTAVYFCASSDRTGSQDTQYFGPGTRLLVL.